The text below deals with one T cell receptor beta chain. The data were taken from a study of cytomegalovirus exposure and HLA in healthy donors. Vbeta (60) and Jbeta (13) primers were used in the PCR. Profiled with immunoSEQ multiplex PCR; TCRdb holds only in-frame clones, not every one. The top ten hold roughly 4% of the sample, which has 100,000 to 150,000 clones, about 84% seen once. The CDR3 runs 13 residues. CDR1 is SEHNR, CDR2 FQNEAQ, per germline (reference sequence). The V gene lost 7 bases and the J gene lost 4 bases, with 13 bases spanning the gap. The chain has TRBV7-9 and TRBJ1-1, with a tentative D call TRBD1 (5 bases). The sequence was collected from a man aged 35-49 years in good health and CMV-seronegative. Sequencing was done on a sample of PBMCs. The CDR3 coding sequence is TGTGCCAGCACCATGGGGGGAGGCACTGAAGCTTTCTTT. Residues: CASTMGGGTEAFF.